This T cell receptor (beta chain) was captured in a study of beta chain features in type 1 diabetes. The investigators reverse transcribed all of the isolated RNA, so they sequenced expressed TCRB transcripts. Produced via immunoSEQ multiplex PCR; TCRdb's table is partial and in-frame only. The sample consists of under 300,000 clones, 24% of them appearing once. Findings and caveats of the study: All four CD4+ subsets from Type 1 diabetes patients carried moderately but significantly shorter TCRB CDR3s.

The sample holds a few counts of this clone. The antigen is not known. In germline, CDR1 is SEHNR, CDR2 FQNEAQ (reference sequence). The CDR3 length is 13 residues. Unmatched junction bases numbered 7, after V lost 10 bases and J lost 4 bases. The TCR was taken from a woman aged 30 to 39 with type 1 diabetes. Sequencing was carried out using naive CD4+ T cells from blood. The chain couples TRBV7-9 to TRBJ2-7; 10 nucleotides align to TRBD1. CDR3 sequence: CAIQQGQGYEQYF. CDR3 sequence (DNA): TGTGCCATCCAGCAGGGACAGGGGTACGAGCAGTACTTC.